A selection of T cell receptor beta chains follows, all from one sample in a study of sequential checkpoint blockade in melanoma. Assay used: immunoSEQ multiplex PCR; TCRdb lists only in-frame clones, some missing. The sample has more than 9,500 clones, approximately 68% seen once. This material consisted of CD8+ T cells sorted from blood (inferred from file names), taken from a patient given nivolumab and ipilimumab in sequence. The receptors were sampled from a human donor with melanoma. Both conserved end residues are part of each CDR3. Each record gives: D gene, J gene, clone size, V gene, CDR3 DNA, CDR3 protein. A D gene is named only where the DNA matches it firmly. The size field is filled for only some rows; it gives once, few, many or a size class.

d_gene: TRBD1; j_gene: TRBJ2-7; abundance: few; v_gene: TRBV2; CDR3nt: TGTGCCAGCATCGCAGCTGGCGACAGGGGCTACGAGCAGTACTTC; CDR3aa: CASIAAGDRGYEQYF
d_gene: TRBD2; j_gene: TRBJ2-1; abundance: NA; v_gene: TRBV28; CDR3nt: TGTGCCAGCAGTTCCCCCGGGGTAGCGGGGGCCCTCTACAATGAGCAGTTCTTC; CDR3aa: CASSSPGVAGALYNEQFF
d_gene: NA; j_gene: TRBJ1-1; abundance: NA; v_gene: TRBV6-5; CDR3nt: TGTGCCAGCAGTTACACAGAGAACACTGAAGCTTTCTTT; CDR3aa: CASSYTENTEAFF
d_gene: NA; j_gene: TRBJ2-2; abundance: NA; v_gene: TRBV9; CDR3nt: TGTGCCAGCAGCCTCCGAGCCGGGGAGCTGTTTTTT; CDR3aa: CASSLRAGELFF
d_gene: TRBD2; j_gene: TRBJ2-1; abundance: few; v_gene: TRBV2; CDR3nt: TGTGCCAGCAGTGACCGGGCGGGAGACCCCGACAATGAGCAGTTCTTC; CDR3aa: CASSDRAGDPDNEQFF
d_gene: TRBD1; j_gene: TRBJ2-1; abundance: NA; v_gene: TRBV5-1; CDR3nt: TGCGCCAGCAGCACCGGACAGGGAAGGAATGAGCAGTTCTTC; CDR3aa: CASSTGQGRNEQFF
d_gene: NA; j_gene: TRBJ2-7; abundance: medium-sized; v_gene: TRBV5-5; CDR3nt: TGTGCCAGAAGCTTGGTAAGGGGCAGGGTTGGCTCCTACGAGCAGTACTTC; CDR3aa: CARSLVRGRVGSYEQYF
d_gene: TRBD1; j_gene: TRBJ2-7; abundance: once; v_gene: TRBV27; CDR3nt: TGTGCCAGCAGTTGGGACAGGGGATACGAGCAGTACTTC; CDR3aa: CASSWDRGYEQYF
d_gene: TRBD1; j_gene: TRBJ2-7; abundance: NA; v_gene: TRBV28; CDR3nt: TGTGCCAGCAGTGCCCAAGGACAGGGGGCTGGCGAGCAGTACTTC; CDR3aa: CASSAQGQGAGEQYF
d_gene: NA; j_gene: TRBJ1-3; abundance: few; v_gene: TRBV5-4; CDR3nt: TGTGCCAGCAGCTTGGCAGGAAACACCATATATTTT; CDR3aa: CASSLAGNTIYF
d_gene: TRBD1; j_gene: TRBJ1-2; abundance: NA; v_gene: TRBV4-1; CDR3nt: TGCGCCAGCAGCCAAGGGAGGACAGGGAACTATGGCTACACCTTC; CDR3aa: CASSQGRTGNYGYTF
d_gene: NA; j_gene: TRBJ2-2; abundance: NA; v_gene: TRBV7-9; CDR3nt: TGTGCCAGCAGCTTAGGCACAGCCCCCACCGGGGAGCTGTTTTTT; CDR3aa: CASSLGTAPTGELFF
d_gene: NA; j_gene: TRBJ2-3; abundance: NA; v_gene: TRBV7-3; CDR3nt: TGTGCCAGCAGCCCGGACTTGAGCACAGATACGCAGTATTTT; CDR3aa: CASSPDLSTDTQYF
d_gene: TRBD1; j_gene: TRBJ1-4; abundance: NA; v_gene: TRBV12-5; CDR3nt: TGTGCTAGTGGTTTGTTCCCACAGGGGTCTAATGAAAAACTGCTTTTT; CDR3aa: CASGLFPQGSNEKLLF
d_gene: TRBD1; j_gene: TRBJ1-1; abundance: NA; v_gene: TRBV18; CDR3nt: TGTGCCAGCTCATCAGACAGGGACACTGAAGCTTTCTTT; CDR3aa: CASSSDRDTEAFF
d_gene: NA; j_gene: TRBJ2-1; abundance: NA; v_gene: TRBV6-1; CDR3nt: TGTGCCAGCAGTGAAATAGTCTGGGGAGACAATGAGCAGTTCTTC; CDR3aa: CASSEIVWGDNEQFF
d_gene: TRBD2; j_gene: TRBJ2-3; abundance: large; v_gene: TRBV7-3; CDR3nt: TGTGCCAGCAGACGGACTAGCGGGGGATCTGATACGCAGTATTTT; CDR3aa: CASRRTSGGSDTQYF
d_gene: NA; j_gene: TRBJ1-1; abundance: NA; v_gene: TRBV11-3; CDR3nt: TGTGCCAGCAGGGATAGGAGGCTGAACACTGAAGCTTTCTTT; CDR3aa: CASRDRRLNTEAFF
d_gene: TRBD1; j_gene: TRBJ1-3; abundance: NA; v_gene: TRBV7-2; CDR3nt: TGTGCCAGCAGCTACCGGACAGGGGAACTGTCTGGAAACACCATATATTTT; CDR3aa: CASSYRTGELSGNTIYF
d_gene: TRBD2; j_gene: TRBJ2-3; abundance: NA; v_gene: TRBV6-8; CDR3nt: TGTGCCAGCAGGCAGACTAGCGGGCTGACAGATACGCAGTATTTT; CDR3aa: CASRQTSGLTDTQYF
d_gene: NA; j_gene: TRBJ2-1; abundance: NA; v_gene: TRBV2; CDR3nt: TGTGCCAGCAGTGAAAGCGTCGGGAGTGGGTACAATGAGCAGTTCTTC; CDR3aa: CASSESVGSGYNEQFF
d_gene: TRBD2; j_gene: TRBJ2-1; abundance: NA; v_gene: TRBV27; CDR3nt: TGTGCCAGCAGTTTATCCGCGGGACTAGCGGGAGCGGATGAGCAGTTCTTC; CDR3aa: CASSLSAGLAGADEQFF
d_gene: NA; j_gene: TRBJ1-5; abundance: few; v_gene: TRBV7-9; CDR3nt: TGTGCCAGCGGTGGCGGGGGGCCACAGCCCCAGCATTTT; CDR3aa: CASGGGGPQPQHF
d_gene: TRBD1; j_gene: TRBJ1-4; abundance: NA; v_gene: TRBV7-9; CDR3nt: TGTGCCAGCAGCCCGCGGACGACAGGGTTTTTTGAAAAACTGTTTTTT; CDR3aa: CASSPRTTGFFEKLFF
d_gene: NA; j_gene: TRBJ1-1; abundance: NA; v_gene: TRBV7-9; CDR3nt: TGTGCCAGCAGCCCCGTAGCCGGGACTCGGACTGAAGCTTTCTTT; CDR3aa: CASSPVAGTRTEAFF
d_gene: NA; j_gene: TRBJ2-7; abundance: few; v_gene: TRBV11-2; CDR3nt: TGTGCCAGCAGTGTTCAGGGGAACACCTACGAGCAGTACTTC; CDR3aa: CASSVQGNTYEQYF
d_gene: TRBD1; j_gene: TRBJ2-7; abundance: once; v_gene: TRBV4-1; CDR3nt: TGCGCCAGCAGCCTGCGGGCCTTGGCAGGGGGAAATGAGCAGTACTTC; CDR3aa: CASSLRALAGGNEQYF
d_gene: NA; j_gene: TRBJ2-5; abundance: NA; v_gene: TRBV7-3; CDR3nt: TGTGCCAGCAGCTTAACGGGACTGACCCAAGAGACCCAGTACTTC; CDR3aa: CASSLTGLTQETQYF
d_gene: NA; j_gene: TRBJ1-1; abundance: NA; v_gene: TRBV14; CDR3nt: TGTGCCAGCAGCCAAGACCTCTTAACTGAAGCTTTCTTT; CDR3aa: CASSQDLLTEAFF
d_gene: NA; j_gene: TRBJ2-2; abundance: NA; v_gene: TRBV5-1; CDR3nt: TGCGCCAGCAGCTTCGGCAGGGAACCGAACACCGGGGAGCTGTTTTTT; CDR3aa: CASSFGREPNTGELFF
d_gene: NA; j_gene: TRBJ2-7; abundance: NA; v_gene: TRBV30; CDR3nt: TGTGCCTGGAGTGGGGACATTACCTACGAGCAGTACTTC; CDR3aa: CAWSGDITYEQYF
d_gene: TRBD1; j_gene: TRBJ1-2; abundance: NA; v_gene: TRBV4-3; CDR3nt: TGCGCCAGCAGCCAAGATCTATCGGGCCTGGAGGCGACAGGGATATATGGCTACACCTTC; CDR3aa: CASSQDLSGLEATGIYGYTF
d_gene: TRBD1; j_gene: TRBJ2-7; abundance: NA; v_gene: TRBV4-3; CDR3nt: TGCGCCAGCAGCCGAGCGACAGGGAAATTGGCCGAGCAGTACTTC; CDR3aa: CASSRATGKLAEQYF
d_gene: NA; j_gene: TRBJ2-7; abundance: NA; v_gene: TRBV18; CDR3nt: TGTGCCAGCTCACTGGACTCCATTAGCGAGCAGTACTTC; CDR3aa: CASSLDSISEQYF
d_gene: TRBD1; j_gene: TRBJ2-1; abundance: once; v_gene: TRBV28; CDR3nt: TGTGCCAGCAGTTTAGAACAGGGGGGAGGTGAGCAGTTCTTC; CDR3aa: CASSLEQGGGEQFF
d_gene: NA; j_gene: TRBJ1-6; abundance: NA; v_gene: TRBV5-6; CDR3nt: TGTGCCAGCAGCTTGTTTAACGGCGGTCTAATTCACCCCCTCCACTTT; CDR3aa: CASSLFNGGLIHPLHF
d_gene: TRBD1; j_gene: TRBJ2-1; abundance: once; v_gene: TRBV15; CDR3nt: TGTGCCACCAGCAGAGACGGTAACCGGGACAGGGCTTACAATGAGCAGTTCTTC; CDR3aa: CATSRDGNRDRAYNEQFF
d_gene: TRBD1; j_gene: TRBJ1-1; abundance: once; v_gene: TRBV9; CDR3nt: TGTGCCAGCAGCGCCTCGGGACAGACGAACACTGAAGCTTTCTTT; CDR3aa: CASSASGQTNTEAFF
d_gene: TRBD2; j_gene: TRBJ2-5; abundance: few; v_gene: TRBV4-2; CDR3nt: TGTGCCAGCAGCCAAGCTAGCGGGGTTTGGGAGACCCAGTACTTC; CDR3aa: CASSQASGVWETQYF
d_gene: NA; j_gene: TRBJ2-2; abundance: NA; v_gene: TRBV5-6; CDR3nt: TGTGCCAGCACCCCCCGCCCGTACGGGAACACCGGGGAGCTGTTTTTT; CDR3aa: CASTPRPYGNTGELFF
d_gene: TRBD2; j_gene: TRBJ2-1; abundance: once; v_gene: TRBV9; CDR3nt: TGTGCCAGCAGCGACCCGGGACTAGCGGGAATCTACAATGAGCAGTTCTTC; CDR3aa: CASSDPGLAGIYNEQFF
d_gene: TRBD1; j_gene: TRBJ2-2; abundance: NA; v_gene: TRBV6-1; CDR3nt: TGTGCCAGCCTCGGGACAGGGACGAACACCGGGGAGCTGTTTTTT; CDR3aa: CASLGTGTNTGELFF
d_gene: NA; j_gene: TRBJ1-2; abundance: NA; v_gene: TRBV6-6; CDR3nt: TGTGCCATCGACTCGGCCGGCGAGGATGGCTACACCTTC; CDR3aa: CAIDSAGEDGYTF
d_gene: TRBD1; j_gene: TRBJ2-7; abundance: NA; v_gene: TRBV19; CDR3nt: TGTGCCAGTAGCCTCGGACAGGGAGTCATCTACGAGCAGTACTTC; CDR3aa: CASSLGQGVIYEQYF
d_gene: NA; j_gene: TRBJ1-2; abundance: many; v_gene: TRBV7-2; CDR3nt: TGTGCCAGCAGCTTTAGGGAGAACTATGGCTACACCTTC; CDR3aa: CASSFRENYGYTF
d_gene: NA; j_gene: TRBJ2-3; abundance: NA; v_gene: TRBV7-9; CDR3nt: TGTGCCAGCAGCCCCGGTCGACTCGCCCTAGATACGCAGTATTTT; CDR3aa: CASSPGRLALDTQYF
d_gene: NA; j_gene: TRBJ2-7; abundance: NA; v_gene: TRBV9; CDR3nt: TGTGCCAGCAGCCCCGATGGGAGGGGGTACGAGCAGTACTTC; CDR3aa: CASSPDGRGYEQYF
d_gene: NA; j_gene: TRBJ1-1; abundance: once; v_gene: TRBV6-5; CDR3nt: TGTGCCAGCAGTTACCGGTCGGACACTGAAGCTTTCTTT; CDR3aa: CASSYRSDTEAFF
d_gene: TRBD1; j_gene: TRBJ2-5; abundance: NA; v_gene: TRBV9; CDR3nt: TGTGCCAGCACCAGAAGCTCCGGACAGGGAGGATGGGAGACCCAGTACTTC; CDR3aa: CASTRSSGQGGWETQYF
d_gene: TRBD1; j_gene: TRBJ1-2; abundance: NA; v_gene: TRBV7-7; CDR3nt: TGTGCCAGCAACTTAGGGGCGGGACAGGGGGGAAGGGACTATGGCTACACCTTC; CDR3aa: CASNLGAGQGGRDYGYTF
d_gene: TRBD1; j_gene: TRBJ1-6; abundance: NA; v_gene: TRBV5-3; CDR3nt: TGCGCCAGCAGCCACGGGACAGACCCCCATTCACCCCTCCACTTT; CDR3aa: CASSHGTDPHSPLHF
d_gene: TRBD2; j_gene: TRBJ2-1; abundance: NA; v_gene: TRBV28; CDR3nt: TGTGCCAGCAGTTTATTAGCCGGGGGGTCTATCTACAATGAGCAGTTCTTC; CDR3aa: CASSLLAGGSIYNEQFF
d_gene: TRBD1; j_gene: TRBJ1-1; abundance: NA; v_gene: TRBV28; CDR3nt: TGTGCCAGCCGGACAGGGACTCAAGCTTTCTTT; CDR3aa: CASRTGTQAFF
d_gene: TRBD1; j_gene: TRBJ1-6; abundance: few; v_gene: TRBV14; CDR3nt: TGTGCCAGCAGCCTGGACAGGGTAACTTCACCCCTCCACTTT; CDR3aa: CASSLDRVTSPLHF
d_gene: NA; j_gene: TRBJ1-5; abundance: once; v_gene: TRBV15; CDR3nt: TGTGCCACCAGCAGGCAGGGTGGTCAGCCCCAGCATTTT; CDR3aa: CATSRQGGQPQHF
d_gene: TRBD1; j_gene: TRBJ1-1; abundance: once; v_gene: TRBV29-1; CDR3nt: TGCAGCGTTGAAGATATGGGGACAGGGGGGAACACTGAGGCTTTCTTT; CDR3aa: CSVEDMGTGGNTEAFF
d_gene: TRBD2; j_gene: TRBJ2-7; abundance: NA; v_gene: TRBV30; CDR3nt: TGTGCCTGGAGCCCTAGCGGGGGATACGAGCAGTACTTC; CDR3aa: CAWSPSGGYEQYF
d_gene: NA; j_gene: TRBJ2-5; abundance: NA; v_gene: TRBV6-5; CDR3nt: TGTGCCAGCAGTTACATCCCTGCCCTGGGCCGGGAGACCCAGTACTTC; CDR3aa: CASSYIPALGRETQYF